This T cell receptor beta chain emerged from a study of identical twins. Study results and caveats: Analyses of zero insertions could be partly confounded by invariant MAIT and iNKT cells. Modelling approaches yielded underestimates of out-of-frame TCR alpha sharing between monozygotic twins.

A universal primer site arose from template switching, and cDNA bore unique molecular identifiers. TCRdb called the 5' RACE reads again in MiXCR, with one record for every CDR3 protein. The sample gives about 480,000 distinct CDR3 sequences, approximately 15% of which show up once; roughly 0.5% is in the top ten. In its sample, this clonotype was seen a few times. Its matching antigen is unknown. Germline CDR1 is SGHVS and CDR2 is FQNEAQ. The CDR3 has 16 residues. Deletions cut 3 bases from V and 2 bases from J, with 14 bases between. The same sample was also used in a study of yellow fever vaccine responses in identical twins.

This TCR was sampled from a woman aged 18-29 years in good health. Input material: CD4+ T cells sorted from blood. This chain uses TRBV7-8 with TRBJ2-1; D uncertain. The CDR3, as DNA: TGTGCCAGCAGCTTGGGTGACTTTAGGACCTACAATGAGCAGTTCTTC. Translated: CASSLGDFRTYNEQFF.